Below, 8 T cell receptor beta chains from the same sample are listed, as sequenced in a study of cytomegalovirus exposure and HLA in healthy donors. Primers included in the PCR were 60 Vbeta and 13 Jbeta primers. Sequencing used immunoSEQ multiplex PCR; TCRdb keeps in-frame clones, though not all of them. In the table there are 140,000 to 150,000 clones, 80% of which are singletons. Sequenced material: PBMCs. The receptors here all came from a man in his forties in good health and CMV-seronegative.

The CDR3 nucleotides read TGCAGCGCCCGGACAGGACCCACCGGGGAGCTGTTTTTT. It is translated as CSARTGPTGELFF. The V and J genes are TRBV29-1 and TRBJ2-2; 7 bases fit TRBD1. The length of the CDR3 is 13 residues. V was pared by 7 bases and J by 4 bases, with 6 bases of the junction left unmatched. Germline CDR1 SQVTM, CDR2 ANQGSEA.

This chain's CDR3 is CASTEANTGELFF. CDR3 sequence (DNA): TGTGCCTCAACTGAGGCGAACACCGGGGAGCTGTTTTTT. The chain carries TRBV9 and TRBJ2-2, with D hard to call. There are 13 residues in the CDR3. V shed 10 bases and J shed 0 bases, with 10 bases lying between them. CDR1 and CDR2 (germline): SGDLS, YYNGEE.

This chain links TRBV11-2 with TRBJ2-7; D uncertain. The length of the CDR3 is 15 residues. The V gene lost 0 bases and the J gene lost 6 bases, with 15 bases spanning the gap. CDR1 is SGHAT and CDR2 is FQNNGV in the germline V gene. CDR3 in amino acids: CASSLDPRRLAEQYF. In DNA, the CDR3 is TGTGCCAGCAGCTTAGATCCGCGGCGACTCGCCGAGCAGTACTTC. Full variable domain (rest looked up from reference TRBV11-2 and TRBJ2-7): EAGVAQSPRYKIIEKRQSVAFWCNPISGHATLYWYQQILGQGPKLLIQFQNNGVVDDSQLPKDRFSAERLKGVDSTLKIQPAKLEDSAVYLCASSLDPRRLAEQYFGPGTRLTVT.

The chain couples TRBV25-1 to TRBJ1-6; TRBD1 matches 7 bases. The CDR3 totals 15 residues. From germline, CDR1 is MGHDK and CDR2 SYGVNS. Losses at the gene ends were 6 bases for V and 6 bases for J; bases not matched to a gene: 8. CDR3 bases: TGTGCCAGCAGGCAATACCGGGACAGTAATTCACCCCTCCACTTT. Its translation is CASRQYRDSNSPLHF.

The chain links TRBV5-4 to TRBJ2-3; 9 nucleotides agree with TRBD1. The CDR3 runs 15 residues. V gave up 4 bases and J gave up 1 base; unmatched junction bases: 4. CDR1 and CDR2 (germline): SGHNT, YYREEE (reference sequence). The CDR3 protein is CASSSRQGGTDTQYF. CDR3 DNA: TGTGCCAGCAGCAGTCGACAGGGGGGCACAGATACGCAGTATTTT. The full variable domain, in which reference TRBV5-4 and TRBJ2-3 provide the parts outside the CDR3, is ETGVTQSPTHLIKTRGQQVTLRCSSQSGHNTVSWYQQALGQGPQFIFQYYREEENGRGNFPPRFSGLQFPNYSSELNVNALELDDSALYLCASSSRQGGTDTQYFGPGTRLTVL.

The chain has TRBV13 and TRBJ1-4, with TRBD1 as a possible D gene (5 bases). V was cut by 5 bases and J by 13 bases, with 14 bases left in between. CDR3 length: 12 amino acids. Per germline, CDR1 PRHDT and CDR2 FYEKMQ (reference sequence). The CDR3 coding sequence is TGTGCCAGCAGCCCGGGGGGGATCCGACTGTTTTTT. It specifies CASSPGGIRLFF.

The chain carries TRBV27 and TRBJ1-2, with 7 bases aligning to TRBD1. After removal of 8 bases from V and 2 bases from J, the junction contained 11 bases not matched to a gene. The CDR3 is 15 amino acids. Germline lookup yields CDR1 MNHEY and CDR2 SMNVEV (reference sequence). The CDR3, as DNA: TGTGCCAGCGCCTCGAGGAGGGGGCACAACTATGGCTACACCTTC. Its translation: CASASRRGHNYGYTF.

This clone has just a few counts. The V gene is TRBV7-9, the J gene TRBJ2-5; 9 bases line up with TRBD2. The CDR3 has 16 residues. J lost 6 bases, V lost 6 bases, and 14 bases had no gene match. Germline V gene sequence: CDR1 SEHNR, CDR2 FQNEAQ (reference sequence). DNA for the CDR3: TGTGCCAGCAGGCCGAAGGGCGGGGGGGCGATGCAGACCCAGTACTTC. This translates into CASRPKGGGAMQTQYF.